The 32 T cell receptor beta chains listed next were all sequenced from one sample in a study of blood T cell repertoires in COVID-19. The protocol was immunoSEQ multiplex PCR, while the TCRdb copy is restricted to in-frame clones and leaves out a portion. The sample consists of over 250,000 clones, 85% of them appearing once. The sequencing sample was made of peripheral blood. The receptors originated from a human donor in a cohort sampled during active COVID-19.

This clone turned up a few times. V is TRBV5-1 and J is TRBJ2-4; 10 nucleotides align to TRBD1. The ends lost 0 bases at V and 9 bases at J; junction bases unmatched: 9. Germline CDR1 SGHRS, CDR2 YFSETQ. The CDR3 is made up of 16 amino acids. CDR3 DNA sequence: TGCGCCAGCAGCTTGGATGGGACAGGGGTGTTGGTCATTCAGTACTTC. The encoded protein is CASSLDGTGVLVIQYF.

The gene calls are TRBV12-3 or TRBV12-4 and TRBJ2-7; possible D gene TRBD1, 5 bases. This CDR3 has 13 amino acids. The V end lost 5 bases, the J end lost 2 bases, and 10 bases lay between the germline ends. Here the CDR3 DNA reads TGTGCCAGCAGTGTATCAGGGACCTACGAGCAGTACTTC. Translation: CASSVSGTYEQYF.

V is TRBV6-1 and J is TRBJ2-2; 9 nucleotides align to TRBD2. The germline gives CDR1 MNHNS, CDR2 SASEGT. The ends lost 2 bases at V and 5 bases at J; junction bases unmatched: 12. The CDR3 consists of 18 residues. DNA for the CDR3: TGTGCCAGCAGTGAACGAGCGGGAGGCGGTAAGGGAACCGGGGAGCTGTTTTTT. Protein sequence: CASSERAGGGKGTGELFF.

The chain couples TRBV19 to TRBJ2-5; no firm D call. The V gene's germline CDR1 is LNHDA and CDR2 SQIVND (reference sequence). Trimming left V 5 bases short and J 2 bases short, with 9 bases between. The CDR3 has 13 residues. CDR3 loop: CASSPTYQETQYF. The CDR3 nucleotides are TGTGCCAGTAGTCCTACCTATCAAGAGACCCAGTACTTC.

V and J are TRBV3-1 (or the pseudogene TRBV3-2) and TRBJ2-1, with 7 bases that match TRBD2. The V gene end was trimmed by 4 bases and the J gene end by 7 bases; junction bases not matched to a gene: 13. The V gene's germline CDR1 is LGHDT and CDR2 YNNKEL (reference sequence). The CDR3 covers 16 residues. CDR3 amino acids: CASSPYAGGSRNEQFF. As DNA, the CDR3 is TGTGCCAGCAGCCCTTACGCGGGCGGGAGCAGGAATGAGCAGTTCTTC.

The chain carries TRBV7-2 and TRBJ2-5, with D tentatively TRBD2 (6 bases). The CDR3 has 16 residues. Germline values: CDR1 SGHTA, CDR2 FQGNSA. The V gene lost 0 bases and the J gene lost 2 bases, with 13 bases spanning the gap. The CDR3 DNA sequence: TGTGCCAGCAGCTTAGCGGGAGGTGGGCTTCAAGAGACCCAGTACTTC. This encodes CASSLAGGGLQETQYF.

V usage is TRBV9 and J usage is TRBJ2-3, with 10 bases identical to TRBD2. The CDR3 loop spans 17 amino acids. V was clipped by 2 bases and J by 5 bases; unmatched bases: 11. The germline V gene encodes CDR1 SGDLS and CDR2 YYNGEE. CDR3 sequence (DNA): TGTGCCAGCAGCGTGGCGGCTAGCGGGAGCGGGAGAGATACGCAGTATTTT. Protein product: CASSVAASGSGRDTQYF.

The chain is built from TRBV5-4 and TRBJ2-3; weak D call: TRBD1 (6 bases). Between the trimmed V and J ends, which lost 5 bases and 0 bases, there was a span of 10 bases. Germline V gives CDR1 SGHNT, CDR2 YYREEE (reference sequence). This CDR3 region has 14 residues. CDR3 DNA sequence: TGTGCCAGCAGAAAAGACAGGAGCACAGATACGCAGTATTTT. Encoded protein: CASRKDRSTDTQYF.

The CDR3 region has the DNA TGTGCCAGCAGCTTGGCCTCTGGGCAGTATGCCACCTTC. This codes for CASSLASGQYATF. This sequence joins TRBV5-4 and TRBJ1-2, with D uncertain. The V gene lost 0 bases and the J gene lost 13 bases, with 16 bases spanning the gap. The germline V gene encodes CDR1 SGHNT and CDR2 YYREEE (reference sequence). This CDR3 region has 13 residues.

This clone was observed a single time. This rearrangement joins TRBV5-1 to TRBJ2-7; 10 bases fit TRBD1. The CDR3 is 15 amino acids. Germline CDR1 and CDR2: SGHRS and YFSETQ. The junction had 4 bases not matched to a gene; V was cut back by 3 bases and J by 1 base. Here the CDR3 DNA reads TGCGCCAGCAGCTGGGGACAGGGGAAGTCCTACGAGCAGTACTTC. Translating it yields CASSWGQGKSYEQYF.

The chain uses TRBV5-1 and TRBJ2-5; 11 bases are shared with TRBD1. From germline, CDR1 is SGHRS and CDR2 YFSETQ. J gave up 5 bases and V 5 bases, and 8 bases lay outside the gene matches. This CDR3 has 15 amino acids. This chain's CDR3 is CASSFGQGARETQYF. CDR3 DNA sequence: TGCGCCAGCAGTTTCGGACAGGGGGCGCGGGAGACCCAGTACTTC. The whole variable domain, filled in from reference TRBV5-1 and TRBJ2-5, reads KAGVTQTPRYLIKTRGQQVTLSCSPISGHRSVSWYQQTPGQGLQFLFEYFSETQRNKGNFPGRFSGRQFSNSRSEMNVSTLELGDSALYLCASSFGQGARETQYFGPGTRLLVL.

V gene TRBV7-2 combines with J gene TRBJ2-3; 8 nucleotides align to TRBD2. Germline loops: CDR1 SGHTA, CDR2 FQGNSA. Trimming cost V 4 bases and J 0 bases; bases outside gene matches: 3. The CDR3 is made up of 15 amino acids. CDR3 amino acids: CASSYSGISTDTQYF. The CDR3 DNA follows: TGTGCCAGCAGCTATAGCGGGATTAGCACAGATACGCAGTATTTT.

The CDR3 region has the DNA TGTGCCAGCAGCTCACTTACAGGACAGTCTAGTGAGCAGTTCTTC. It is translated as CASSSLTGQSSEQFF. The V call is TRBV7-6, the J call TRBJ2-1; D might be TRBD1 (6 bases). The germline V gene encodes CDR1 SGHVS and CDR2 FNYEAQ. Trimming took 4 bases from V and 9 from J, leaving 19 bases between them. This CDR3 contains 15 residues.

This rearrangement joins TRBV4-2 to TRBJ2-7; 7 bases are a match to TRBD1. Per germline, CDR1 LGHNA and CDR2 YNFKEQ. The CDR3 is 13 residues long. Trimming at V came to 0 bases and at J to 13 bases, leaving 9 bases not matched to a gene. This chain's CDR3 is CASSQEPRTGTYF. The DNA for the CDR3 is TGTGCCAGCAGCCAAGAACCCCGGACAGGAACCTACTTC.

The chain couples TRBV5-6 to TRBJ2-3; D perhaps matches TRBD1 (5 bases). Trimming took off 3 bases at V and 2 bases at J, with 13 bases between the two ends. Germline V gene lookup returns CDR1 SGHDT and CDR2 YYEEEE. The CDR3 runs to 15 residues. The CDR3 region has the DNA TGTGCCAGCAGCTCGGTGGCAGGGCTCACAGATACGCAGTATTTT. Translating it yields CASSSVAGLTDTQYF.

The chain uses TRBV7-8 and TRBJ1-1; no clear D gene. Trimming removed 1 base from V and 2 bases from J, with 14 bases in between. In germline, CDR1 is SGHVS, CDR2 FQNEAQ. This CDR3 has 16 amino acids. This CDR3 is CASSLGAISTNTEAFF. CDR3 sequence (DNA): TGTGCCAGCAGCTTAGGAGCGATTTCCACAAACACTGAAGCTTTCTTT. Full variable domain (remainder filled in from reference TRBV7-8 and TRBJ1-1): GAGVSQSPRYKVAKRGQDVALRCDPISGHVSLFWYQQALGQGPEFLTYFQNEAQLDKSGLPSDRFFAERPEGSVSTLKIQRTQQEDSAVYLCASSLGAISTNTEAFFGQGTRLTVV.

This chain connects TRBV5-4 to TRBJ2-1, with 8 bases aligning to TRBD2. This CDR3 has 17 residues. The V segment lost 2 bases and the J segment 0 bases; nucleotides outside the gene matches: 7. Per the germline V gene, CDR1 is SGHNT and CDR2 is YYREEE (reference sequence). The CDR3: CASSFSTGGPSYNEQFF. The CDR3, as DNA: TGTGCCAGCAGCTTTTCTACGGGAGGGCCCTCCTACAATGAGCAGTTCTTC. The full variable domain, in which reference TRBV5-4 and TRBJ2-1 provide the parts outside the CDR3, is ETGVTQSPTHLIKTRGQQVTLRCSSQSGHNTVSWYQQALGQGPQFIFQYYREEENGRGNFPPRFSGLQFPNYSSELNVNALELDDSALYLCASSFSTGGPSYNEQFFGPGTRLTVL.

The genes are TRBV29-1 and TRBJ2-2; 11 nucleotides align to TRBD2. The germline V gene has CDR1 SQVTM and CDR2 ANQGSEA. J gave up 0 bases and V 6 bases, and 9 bases lay outside the gene matches. The CDR3 has 17 residues. The CDR3 region is CSVFLAGGRANTGELFF. The CDR3 coding sequence is TGCAGCGTGTTCCTAGCGGGAGGCCGGGCGAACACCGGGGAGCTGTTTTTT.

V is TRBV4-2 and J is TRBJ2-3, with 10 nucleotides matching TRBD2. This CDR3 spans 21 amino acids. The V segment lost 1 base and the J segment 3 bases; nucleotides outside the gene matches: 19. Germline CDR1 reads LGHNA; CDR2 reads YNFKEQ. The CDR3 here is CASSQAMTGRLAGADTDTQYF. The DNA for the CDR3 is TGTGCCAGCAGCCAAGCGATGACCGGACGGCTAGCGGGAGCGGATACAGATACGCAGTATTTT.

In regard to this clone: Mismatch with germline at one junction end may stem from a read error. V gene TRBV3-1 (or the pseudogene TRBV3-2) combines with J gene TRBJ1-2; no clear D. The CDR3 contains 14 residues. Germline V CDR1 and CDR2: LGHDT, YNNKEL (reference sequence). CDR3 protein: CASSFQEANYGYTF. The DNA for the CDR3 is TGTGCCAGCAGCTTCCAGGAGGCTAACTATGGGTACACCTTC.

The V gene is TRBV20-1, the J gene TRBJ2-3; no clear D gene. Trimming took 8 bases from V and 6 from J, leaving 12 bases between them. The CDR3 totals 11 residues. Germline V gene lookup returns CDR1 DFQATT and CDR2 SNEGSKA (reference sequence). CDR3 region: CSSIVADTQYF. CDR3 DNA sequence: TGCAGTTCCATTGTTGCGGATACGCAGTATTTT.

The chain recombines TRBV5-1 with TRBJ2-7; 14 nucleotides line up with TRBD2. The CDR3 loop spans 18 amino acids. V lost 1 base and J lost 1; bases outside the gene matches: 7. CDR1 is SGHRS and CDR2 is YFSETQ in the germline V gene. The CDR3 DNA sequence: TGCGCCAGCAGCTTGCCCTGGGGGACTAGCGGGAGTTCCTACGAGCAGTACTTC. This codes for CASSLPWGTSGSSYEQYF.

The chain employs TRBV4-3 and TRBJ2-4; 11 bases align to TRBD2. Germline values: CDR1 LGHNA, CDR2 YSLEER. The junction had 7 bases not matched to a gene; V was cut back by 0 bases and J by 6 bases. CDR3 length: 17 amino acids. CDR3 coding DNA: TGCGCCAGCAGCCAAGATCTGCTAGCGGGAGGAGGAAACATTCAGTACTTC. It specifies CASSQDLLAGGGNIQYF.

The CDR3 loop is CASSLSGVSIEQYF. The DNA of the CDR3 is TGTGCCAGCAGTTTATCAGGGGTGTCCATCGAGCAGTACTTC. The chain carries TRBV28 and TRBJ2-7; tentative D call: TRBD1 (6 bases). The CDR3 is 14 residues long. CDR1 is MDHEN, CDR2 SYDVKM, per germline. Trimming removed 1 base at V and 6 bases at J, with 13 bases between. Together with reference TRBV28 and TRBJ2-7, the CDR3 gives the full variable domain: DVKVTQSSRYLVKRTGEKVFLECVQDMDHENMFWYRQDPGLGLRLIYFSYDVKMKEKGDIPEGYSVSREKKERFSLILESASTNQTSMYLCASSLSGVSIEQYFGPGTRLTVT.

The chain couples TRBV2 to TRBJ2-2, with D possibly being TRBD1 (5 bases). The CDR3 is made up of 15 amino acids. The ends were cut back, 8 bases at V and 1 base at J, with 14 bases in the middle. Germline V gives CDR1 SNHLY, CDR2 FYNNEI. The CDR3 loop is CASQSKGLNTGELFF. Written as DNA, the CDR3 is TGTGCCAGCCAATCCAAGGGGCTGAACACCGGGGAGCTGTTTTTT.

The count of this clone is one. The gene calls are TRBV25-1 and TRBJ2-3; tentatively, D is TRBD2 (7 bases). CDR1 MGHDK and CDR2 SYGVNS come from the germline V gene. This CDR3 is built from 15 residues. V lost 1 base to trimming and J lost 2 bases, with 10 bases between them. The CDR3 DNA follows: TGTGCCAGCAGTGAATCGGGGGGCCCCACAGATACGCAGTATTTT. Amino acid sequence: CASSESGGPTDTQYF. Supplemented by reference TRBV25-1 and TRBJ2-3, the full variable domain reads EADIYQTPRYLVIGTGKKITLECSQTMGHDKMYWYQQDPGMELHLIHYSYGVNSTEKGDLSSESTVSRIRTEHFPLTLESARPSHTSQYLCASSESGGPTDTQYFGPGTRLTVL.

The chain joins TRBV7-2 to TRBJ1-3; D gene unclear. The ends were cut back, 1 base at V and 3 bases at J, with 4 bases in the middle. CDR1 and CDR2 from the germline V gene are SGHTA and FQGNSA. The CDR3 runs 13 residues. The CDR3 coding sequence is TGTGCCAGCAGCTTAGGGAGTGGAAACACCATATATTTT. It yields the protein CASSLGSGNTIYF.

This clone appeared a few times. The chain combines TRBV4-1 with TRBJ2-1; D not certain. The CDR3 sequence is 15 residues long. V was clipped by 0 bases and J by 4 bases, with 10 bases between them. CDR1 and CDR2 (germline): MGHRA, YSYEKL. As DNA, the CDR3 is TGCGCCAGCAGCCAAGAGTCCGGAGATTACAATGAGCAGTTCTTC. Translation: CASSQESGDYNEQFF.

The rearrangement links TRBV5-5 to TRBJ1-2, with D maybe TRBD1 (5 bases). Germline values: CDR1 SGHKS, CDR2 YYEKEE (reference sequence). The CDR3 loop spans 14 amino acids. V was trimmed by 3 bases and J by 7 bases, leaving 16 bases between them. CDR3 in DNA: TGTGCCAGCAGCTGGATCTGGGGGGATAGTGGCTACACCTTC. Translation: CASSWIWGDSGYTF.

The chain has TRBV28 and TRBJ1-2; tentative D call: TRBD1 (5 bases). The germline V and J ends were trimmed by 5 bases and 4 bases, with 17 bases remaining between them. The CDR3 has 15 amino acids. From germline, CDR1 is MDHEN and CDR2 SYDVKM. The CDR3 sequence: CASSPGLGVGYGYTF. CDR3 DNA sequence: TGTGCCAGCAGTCCGGGACTGGGAGTAGGCTATGGCTACACCTTC.

The chain uses TRBV3-1 (or the pseudogene TRBV3-2) and TRBJ1-1, with TRBD1 matching over 8 bases. Germline-derived CDR1 and CDR2 are LGHDT and YNNKEL (reference sequence). This CDR3 has 14 amino acids. V lost 6 bases to trimming and J lost 3 bases; unmatched junction nucleotides: 6. CDR3 coding DNA: TGTGCCAGCAGTCTGACAGGGGTTGACACTGAAGCTTTCTTT. Its translation: CASSLTGVDTEAFF.

V usage is TRBV18 and J usage is TRBJ1-2; the D gene is possibly TRBD1 (6 bases). V shed 3 bases and J shed 4 bases, with 15 bases lying between them. The V gene's germline CDR1 is KGHSH and CDR2 LQKENI. The CDR3 totals 15 residues. The DNA of the CDR3 is TGTGCCAGCTCACCGAACAGGGAAGGAGGCTATGGCTACACCTTC. The encoded protein is CASSPNREGGYGYTF.